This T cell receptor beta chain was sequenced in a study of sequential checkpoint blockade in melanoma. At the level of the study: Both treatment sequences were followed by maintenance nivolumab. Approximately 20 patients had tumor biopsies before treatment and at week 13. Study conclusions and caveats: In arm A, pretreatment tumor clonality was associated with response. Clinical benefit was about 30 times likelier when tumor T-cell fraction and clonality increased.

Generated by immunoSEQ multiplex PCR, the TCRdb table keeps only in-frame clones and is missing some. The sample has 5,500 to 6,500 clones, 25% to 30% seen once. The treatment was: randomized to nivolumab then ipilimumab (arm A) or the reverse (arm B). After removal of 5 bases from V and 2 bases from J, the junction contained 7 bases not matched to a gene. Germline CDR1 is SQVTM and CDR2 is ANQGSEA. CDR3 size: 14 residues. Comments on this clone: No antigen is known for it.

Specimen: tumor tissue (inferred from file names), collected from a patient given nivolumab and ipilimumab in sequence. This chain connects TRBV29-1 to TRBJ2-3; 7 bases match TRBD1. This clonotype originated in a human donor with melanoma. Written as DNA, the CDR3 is TGCAGCGTTCTAACAGGGGTTACCACAGATACGCAGTATTTT. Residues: CSVLTGVTTDTQYF.